The sequence of this TCR beta chain was determined in a study of monozygotic twins with inflammatory bowel disease. Template switching appended UMIs that held a 6-nucleotide sample barcode. Two nested PCRs, run for around 15 and 9 cycles, were applied to TCRalpha and TCRbeta cDNA. With the 5' RACE reads reprocessed, TCRdb shows one record per CDR3 protein and no DNA. The ten most abundant clones cover over 5.5% of a sample with hundreds of thousands of distinct CDR3 sequences. Germline CDR1 is SQVTM and CDR2 is ANQGSEA. The CDR3 is 14 amino acids. Whole-study results and caveats: On the inverse Simpson index, IBD patients scored lower for TCRbeta diversity than healthy co-twins.

In regard to this clonotype: Its antigen is not known.

The source of this sequence is a human donor with ulcerative colitis or Crohn's disease, or a healthy co-twin of an affected twin (not recorded which). The sample taken for sequencing was blood. The chain couples TRBV29-1 to TRBJ2-6; the TRBD1 assignment by TCRdb is unverifiable without DNA. The CDR3: CSVVGQSGANVLTF.